A selection of T cell receptor beta chains follows, all from one sample in a study of blood T cell repertoires in COVID-19. Here immunoSEQ multiplex PCR was the method, and the copy in TCRdb shows in-frame clones only, minus some. This table has 150,000 to 200,000 clones, roughly 80% appearing once. The sample was peripheral blood. The receptors derive from a man between 60 and 70 years old with acute or convalescent COVID-19. The CDR3 runs from the conserved cysteine through the conserved F or W. Each record gives: V gene, J gene, D gene, clone size, CDR3 DNA, CDR3 protein. D genes are given only for firm matches. Rows give clone size only sometimes, using once, few, many, or a class for an expanded clone.

V: TRBV11-2
J: TRBJ2-1
D: -
size: -
DNA: TGTGCCAGCAGTCTAGGGTGGGCGGGGCAAGCAATCAATGAGCAGTTCTTC
CDR3: CASSLGWAGQAINEQFF

V: TRBV7-2
J: TRBJ2-7
D: -
size: -
DNA: TGTGCCAGCAGCTTAGGGGGTCGGGGGGCCGGTGAGCAGTACTTC
CDR3: CASSLGGRGAGEQYF

V: TRBV5-1
J: TRBJ2-7
D: TRBD1
size: -
DNA: TGCGCCAGCAGCTGGACAGGGTACGAGCAGTACTTC
CDR3: CASSWTGYEQYF

V: TRBV5-1
J: TRBJ2-3
D: TRBD2
size: -
DNA: TGCGCCAGCAGCTTGGGTAGCGGGGGGCGCAGCACAGATACGCAGTATTTT
CDR3: CASSLGSGGRSTDTQYF

V: TRBV7-6
J: TRBJ1-2
D: -
size: many
DNA: TGTGCCAGCAGCTTAGCTCCTTGGAGACGAGCTAACTATGGCTACACCTTC
CDR3: CASSLAPWRRANYGYTF

V: TRBV11-3
J: TRBJ2-2
D: TRBD2
size: -
DNA: TGTGCCAGCAGCTTACTCCCCCCCGGGAGGGATACCGGGGAGCTGTTTTTT
CDR3: CASSLLPPGRDTGELFF

V: TRBV4-2
J: TRBJ2-5
D: TRBD2
size: -
DNA: TGTGCCAGCAGCCAAGATCGGCTAGCGGGGGCCGGAGGAGAGACCCAGTACTTC
CDR3: CASSQDRLAGAGGETQYF

V: TRBV4-2
J: TRBJ2-7
D: -
size: -
DNA: TGTGCCAGCAGCCAAGATGTGGGCCCCTACGAGCAGTACTTC
CDR3: CASSQDVGPYEQYF

V: TRBV4-3
J: TRBJ1-1
D: -
size: -
DNA: TGCGCCAGCAGCCAAGGGGCAGGGTTGACTGAAGCTTTCTTT
CDR3: CASSQGAGLTEAFF

V: TRBV5-5
J: TRBJ1-4
D: -
size: -
DNA: TGTGCCAGCAGCTTGGGCCCAGGGAAGAGGGAAAAACTGTTTTTT
CDR3: CASSLGPGKREKLFF

V: TRBV19
J: TRBJ2-7
D: TRBD2
size: few
DNA: TGTGCCAGTAGTATGCGGGGGGGCCTGGGCGACGAGCAGTACTTC
CDR3: CASSMRGGLGDEQYF

V: TRBV4-1
J: TRBJ2-3
D: -
size: -
DNA: TGCGCCAGCAGCCAAGATCCGTGGACTAGGGGGAAGGACACAGATACGCAGTATTTT
CDR3: CASSQDPWTRGKDTDTQYF

V: TRBV5-4
J: TRBJ2-7
D: TRBD1
size: once
DNA: TGTGCCAGCAGCCCGGGGACAGGGGGGGCCTACGAGCAGTACTTC
CDR3: CASSPGTGGAYEQYF

V: TRBV4-3
J: TRBJ2-3
D: TRBD1
size: -
DNA: TGCGCCAGCAGCCAAGATTATTCAGGGGGTGCAGATACGCAGTATTTT
CDR3: CASSQDYSGGADTQYF

V: TRBV18
J: TRBJ2-3
D: -
size: -
DNA: TGTGCCAGCTCACCACCGACAGTAGTCCGGGATACGCAGTATTTT
CDR3: CASSPPTVVRDTQYF

V: TRBV6-5
J: TRBJ2-5
D: TRBD1
size: -
DNA: TGTGCCAGCAGTCCCCAGGACAGGGGAGAGACCCAGTACTTC
CDR3: CASSPQDRGETQYF

V: TRBV15
J: TRBJ2-5
D: TRBD1
size: -
DNA: TGTGCCACCAGCTGGGGACAGGGGGCTCGAGAGACCCAGTACTTC
CDR3: CATSWGQGARETQYF

V: TRBV7-9
J: TRBJ2-5
D: -
size: few
DNA: TGTGCCAGCAGTCAACAGGGTTTGGAGACCCAGTACTTC
CDR3: CASSQQGLETQYF

V: TRBV12-3/TRBV12-4
J: TRBJ2-7
D: -
size: -
DNA: TGTGCCAGCAGTCGACTAAACGAGCAGTACTTC
CDR3: CASSRLNEQYF

V: TRBV20-1
J: TRBJ1-6
D: -
size: many
DNA: TGCAGTGCTAGTACAGCCTATAATTCACCCCTCCACTTT
CDR3: CSASTAYNSPLHF

V: TRBV4-1
J: TRBJ1-5
D: -
size: -
DNA: TGCGCCAGCAGCCAAGAAAGCACAGGGCGTCAGCCCCAGCATTTT
CDR3: CASSQESTGRQPQHF

V: TRBV19
J: TRBJ1-3
D: TRBD1
size: -
DNA: TGTGCCAGTAGTATCAGGGGGTTCGGAAACACCATATATTTT
CDR3: CASSIRGFGNTIYF

V: TRBV19
J: TRBJ2-2
D: -
size: -
DNA: TGTGCCAGTAGTATAGGCGGGACGGACACCGGGGAGCTGTTTTTT
CDR3: CASSIGGTDTGELFF

V: TRBV7-3
J: TRBJ2-5
D: TRBD1
size: -
DNA: TGTGCCAGCAGCCCTGGGACAGGAGAGACCCAGTACTTC
CDR3: CASSPGTGETQYF

V: TRBV6-5
J: TRBJ1-4
D: TRBD1
size: -
DNA: TGTGCCAGCAGTTCCCTGGACAGGGCTGAAAAACTGTTTTTT
CDR3: CASSSLDRAEKLFF

V: TRBV13
J: TRBJ2-1
D: TRBD1
size: once
DNA: TGTGCCAGCAGAGCGACGGGACAGGGTTACAATGAGCAGTTCTTC
CDR3: CASRATGQGYNEQFF

V: TRBV30
J: TRBJ2-7
D: TRBD1
size: -
DNA: TGTGCCTGGAGCCCCGGGACAGCTCCCTACGAGCAGTACTTC
CDR3: CAWSPGTAPYEQYF

V: TRBV27
J: TRBJ2-1
D: TRBD1
size: -
DNA: TGTGCCAGCAGTTTATGGGCAGGGGGCAATGAGCAGTTCTTC
CDR3: CASSLWAGGNEQFF

V: TRBV5-4
J: TRBJ2-3
D: TRBD2
size: -
DNA: TGTGCCAGCAGCTTAGCGGGGGTGGCAGATACGCAGTATTTT
CDR3: CASSLAGVADTQYF

V: TRBV4-3
J: TRBJ2-5
D: -
size: few
DNA: TGCGCCAGCAGCCAAGAGGTAACGGGGGGCGCGAGCCAAGAGACCCAGTACTTC
CDR3: CASSQEVTGGASQETQYF

V: TRBV18
J: TRBJ1-2
D: -
size: once
DNA: TGTGCCAGCTCACCACAAGCCGGGGGGGATTTTGGCTACACCTTC
CDR3: CASSPQAGGDFGYTF

V: TRBV7-9
J: TRBJ2-3
D: TRBD2
size: -
DNA: TGTGCCAGCAGTACCACTAGCGGGGGTACAGATACGCAGTATTTT
CDR3: CASSTTSGGTDTQYF

V: TRBV7-2
J: TRBJ2-7
D: -
size: -
DNA: TGTGCCAGCAGCTTTCCGGACAGATACGAGCAGTACTTC
CDR3: CASSFPDRYEQYF

V: TRBV6-2/TRBV6-3
J: TRBJ1-5
D: -
size: -
DNA: TGTGCCAGCACCCCCGGGGGGAGCAATCAGCCCCAGCATTTT
CDR3: CASTPGGSNQPQHF

V: TRBV24-1
J: TRBJ2-7
D: TRBD1
size: -
DNA: TGTGCCACCAGCTCGGACAGGGGGAACGAGCAGTACTTC
CDR3: CATSSDRGNEQYF